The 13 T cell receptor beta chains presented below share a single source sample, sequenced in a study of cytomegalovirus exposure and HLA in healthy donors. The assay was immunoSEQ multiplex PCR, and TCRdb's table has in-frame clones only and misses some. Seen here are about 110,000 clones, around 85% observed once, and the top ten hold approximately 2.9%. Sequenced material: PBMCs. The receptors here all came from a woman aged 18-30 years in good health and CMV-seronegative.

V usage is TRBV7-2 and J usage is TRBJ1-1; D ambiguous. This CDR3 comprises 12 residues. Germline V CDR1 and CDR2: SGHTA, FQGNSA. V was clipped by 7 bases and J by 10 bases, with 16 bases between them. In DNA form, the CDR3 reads TGTGCCAGCAACCTAGACGGGGTCTCAGCTTTCTTT. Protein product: CASNLDGVSAFF.

CDR3 nucleotide sequence: TGCAGCGTTGAGGGGACGGGACTAGCCTACAATGAGCAGTTCTTC. Translated, it gives CSVEGTGLAYNEQFF. V usage is TRBV29-1 and J usage is TRBJ2-1, with TRBD2 matching over 8 bases. The ends lost 3 bases at V and 2 bases at J; junction bases unmatched: 6. Looked up from germline, CDR1 is SQVTM and CDR2 is ANQGSEA. The CDR3 consists of 15 residues.

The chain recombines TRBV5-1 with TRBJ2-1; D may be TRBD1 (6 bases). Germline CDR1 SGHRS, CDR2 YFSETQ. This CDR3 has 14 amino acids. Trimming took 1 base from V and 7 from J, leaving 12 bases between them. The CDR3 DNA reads TGCGCCAGCAGCTTGTCAGGGGCCTGGAATGAGCAGTTCTTC. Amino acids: CASSLSGAWNEQFF.

The CDR3 region has the DNA TGTGCCAGCAGCTTAGGGGCTAGCCGAAAACCTCAAGAGACCCAGTACTTC. Encoded protein: CASSLGASRKPQETQYF. The chain uses TRBV7-2 and TRBJ2-5, with D possibly TRBD2 on 5 matching bases. Between the trimmed V and J ends, which lost 1 base and 2 bases, there was a span of 17 bases. This CDR3 spans 17 amino acids. Germline V gene lookup returns CDR1 SGHTA and CDR2 FQGNSA.

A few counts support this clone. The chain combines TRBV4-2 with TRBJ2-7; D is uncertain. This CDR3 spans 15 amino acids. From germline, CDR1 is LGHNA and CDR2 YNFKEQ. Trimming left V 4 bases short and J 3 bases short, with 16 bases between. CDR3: CASSLQSETDYEQYF. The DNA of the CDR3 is TGTGCCAGCAGCCTTCAGAGCGAAACGGACTACGAGCAGTACTTC.

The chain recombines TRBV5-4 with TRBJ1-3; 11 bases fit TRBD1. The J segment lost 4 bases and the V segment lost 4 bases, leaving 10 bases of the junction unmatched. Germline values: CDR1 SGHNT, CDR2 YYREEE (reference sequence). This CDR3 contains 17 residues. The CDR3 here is CASSTFGQGASGNTIYF. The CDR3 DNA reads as TGTGCCAGCAGCACATTTGGACAGGGGGCTTCCGGAAACACCATATATTTT.

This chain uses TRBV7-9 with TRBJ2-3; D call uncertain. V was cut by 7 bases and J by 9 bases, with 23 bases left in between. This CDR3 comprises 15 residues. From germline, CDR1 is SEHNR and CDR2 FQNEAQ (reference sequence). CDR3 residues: CASTHSGPQKTTQYF. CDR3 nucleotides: TGTGCCAGCACCCATTCTGGGCCCCAGAAGACGACGCAGTATTTT.

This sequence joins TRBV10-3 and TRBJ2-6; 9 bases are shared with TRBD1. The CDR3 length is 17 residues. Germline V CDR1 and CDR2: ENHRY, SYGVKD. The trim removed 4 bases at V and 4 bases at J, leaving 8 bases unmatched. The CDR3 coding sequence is TGTGCCATCAGTGGGGGACAGGGTACGGGAGGGGCCAACGTCCTGACTTTC. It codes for CAISGGQGTGGANVLTF.

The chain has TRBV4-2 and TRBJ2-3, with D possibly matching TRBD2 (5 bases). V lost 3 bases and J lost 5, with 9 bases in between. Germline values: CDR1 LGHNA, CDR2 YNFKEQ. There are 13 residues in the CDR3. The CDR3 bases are TGTGCCAGCAGCCAGGAGGTCGTAGATACGCAGTATTTT. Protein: CASSQEVVDTQYF.

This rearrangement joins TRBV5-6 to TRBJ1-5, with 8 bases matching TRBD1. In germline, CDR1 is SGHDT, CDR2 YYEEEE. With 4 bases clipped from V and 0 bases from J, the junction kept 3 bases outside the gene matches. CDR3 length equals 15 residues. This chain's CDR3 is CASSRTGISNQPQHF. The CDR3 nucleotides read TGTGCCAGCAGCCGGACAGGGATTAGCAATCAGCCCCAGCATTTT.

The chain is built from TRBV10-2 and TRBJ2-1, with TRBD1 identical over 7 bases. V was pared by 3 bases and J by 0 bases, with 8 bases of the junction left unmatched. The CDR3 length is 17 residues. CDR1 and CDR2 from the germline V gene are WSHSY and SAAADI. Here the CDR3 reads CASSEGGLSISYNEQFF. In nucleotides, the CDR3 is TGCGCCAGCAGTGAAGGGGGCTTATCTATCTCCTACAATGAGCAGTTCTTC.

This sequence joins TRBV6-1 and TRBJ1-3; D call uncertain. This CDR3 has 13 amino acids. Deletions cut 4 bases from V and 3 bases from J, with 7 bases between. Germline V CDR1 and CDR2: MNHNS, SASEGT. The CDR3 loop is CASSASYGNTIYF. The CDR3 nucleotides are TGTGCCAGCAGTGCGAGTTATGGAAACACCATATATTTT.

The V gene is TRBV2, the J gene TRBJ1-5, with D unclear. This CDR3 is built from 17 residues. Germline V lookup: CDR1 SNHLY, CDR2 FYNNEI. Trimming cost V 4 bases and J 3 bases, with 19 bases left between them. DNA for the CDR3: TGTGCCAGCAGTGCTCTACCTGACACAACTGACAATCAGCCCCAGCATTTT. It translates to CASSALPDTTDNQPQHF. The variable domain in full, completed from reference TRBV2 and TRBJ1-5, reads EPEVTQTPSHQVTQMGQEVILRCVPISNHLYFYWYRQILGQKVEFLVSFYNNEISEKSEIFDDQFSVERPDGSNFTLKIRSTKLEDSAMYFCASSALPDTTDNQPQHFGDGTRLSIL.